The clone carrying this T cell receptor beta chain was seen more than once but under ten times. Its antigen is unknown. The CDR3 is 13 amino acids. The trim removed 5 bases at V and 6 bases at J, leaving 3 bases unmatched. Germline assignment: CDR1 MNHEY and CDR2 SVGAGI. The record originates from a study of CD8+ T cells in alopecia areata. Study results and limitations: Tofacitinib produced a significant decrease in scalp clonality and in expanded CD8+ clones among the top 100.

Treatment: oral pan-JAK inhibitor, 5-10 mg twice daily. Following extraction, RNA underwent reverse transcription to cDNA, which served as the sequencing template. Generated by immunoSEQ multiplex PCR, the TCRdb table keeps only in-frame clones and is missing some. The table has about 210,000 clones, around two fifths seen once. This sequence originates from a human donor with alopecia areata. Material: CD4+ T cells sorted from blood, obtained at approximately week 30, from a patient treated with tofacitinib. The genes are TRBV6-5 and TRBJ1-5; 8 bases are shared with TRBD1. CDR3 nucleotide sequence: TGTGCCAGCAGTCCGGACAGGGCTCAGCCCCAGCATTTT. Translating it yields CASSPDRAQPQHF.